The TCR beta chain under discussion was sequenced for a study of beta chain features in type 1 diabetes. Study results and caveats: In the patient group, naive, central memory and Treg TCRB repertoires seemed more alike than in the healthy donor group. A moderate, significant TCRB CDR3 shortening appeared in type 1 diabetes across four CD4+ subsets.

The V gene's germline CDR1 is SQVTM and CDR2 ANQGSEA. The J segment lost 6 bases and the V segment lost 7 bases, leaving 8 bases of the junction unmatched. The CDR3 is made up of 12 amino acids. The isolated RNA, all of it, was reverse transcribed, so expressed TCRB transcripts were what got sequenced. TCRdb's copy holds only in-frame clones and misses some; the assay was immunoSEQ multiplex PCR. The sample includes under 300,000 clones, around 14% of them seen just once. Every donor had blood drawn once into heparin, approximately 110 mL on average. For this clone: Its antigen is unidentified.

J is TRBJ1-2 and V is TRBV29-1; 7 bases match TRBD1. Sequenced material: naive CD4+ T cells from blood. The receptor comes from a man aged 30 to 39 with type 1 diabetes. As DNA, the CDR3 is TGCAGCGCCCTAGACAGGGTCGATGGCTACACCTTC. Amino acids: CSALDRVDGYTF.